Below, 7 T cell receptor beta chains from the same sample are listed, as sequenced in a study of shared clonotypes between healthy human individuals. The data were produced by immunoSEQ multiplex PCR, yet TCRdb's version contains in-frame clones alone and is incomplete. Altogether about 2.1 million clones are present, over 85% being singletons, with the ten largest covering 1.5% to 2%. Naive CD8 cells, CD45RO-negative and positively selected for CCR7, excluded terminally differentiated effector memory CD45RA+ cells. Sequencing input: naive CD8+ T cells from PBMCs. The receptors shown here come from a man aged 18 to 30 in good health. Some clones in this sample may be carry-over from other donors' samples.

The J gene is TRBJ2-2, the V gene TRBV29-1; unclear D gene. This CDR3 has 13 amino acids. Germline V gene lookup returns CDR1 SQVTM and CDR2 ANQGSEA. V was cut by 7 bases and J by 5 bases, with 14 bases left in between. This chain's CDR3 is CSAPSPQTGELFF. For the CDR3, the DNA is TGCAGCGCCCCCTCCCCCCAGACCGGGGAGCTGTTTTTT.

This chain connects TRBV7-9 to TRBJ1-2, with D possibly being TRBD1 (5 bases). Germline V gives CDR1 SEHNR, CDR2 FQNEAQ (reference sequence). Trimming removed 8 bases at V and 7 bases at J, with 20 bases between. The CDR3 covers 14 residues. The CDR3 spells CASAAVGGTAGYTF. Written as DNA, the CDR3 is TGTGCCAGCGCCGCCGTGGGGGGGACTGCTGGCTACACCTTC.

This clone was observed a single time. The rearrangement links TRBV5-1 to TRBJ2-3; 7 bases fit TRBD1. Germline values: CDR1 SGHRS, CDR2 YFSETQ. The CDR3 contains 12 residues. The V segment lost 4 bases and the J segment 6 bases; nucleotides outside the gene matches: 2. CDR3 sequence (DNA): TGCGCCAGCAGCCAGACAGGGGATACGCAGTATTTT. Protein product: CASSQTGDTQYF.

This clone was seen just once. The chain carries TRBV10-3 and TRBJ2-5; 8 bases are shared with TRBD2. The V segment lost 0 bases and the J segment 5 bases; nucleotides outside the gene matches: 5. CDR3 length: 15 amino acids. Germline values: CDR1 ENHRY, CDR2 SYGVKD. The CDR3 here is CAISESGLDRETQYF. In DNA form, the CDR3 reads TGTGCCATCAGTGAGTCGGGACTAGACCGGGAGACCCAGTACTTC.

This rearrangement joins TRBV4-1 to TRBJ1-2; tentatively, D is TRBD1 (5 bases). Germline V gene data show CDR1 as MGHRA and CDR2 as YSYEKL. The ends were cut back, 1 base at V and 10 bases at J, with 10 bases in the middle. This CDR3 spans 12 amino acids. The CDR3 loop is CASSQAVRDYTF. The CDR3 DNA follows: TGCGCCAGCAGCCAAGCCGTCAGGGACTACACCTTC.

The CDR3 sequence is CASSFDSAYNEQFF. The CDR3, as DNA: TGTGCCAGCAGTTTCGACAGTGCCTACAATGAGCAGTTCTTC. The chain uses TRBV6-9 and TRBJ2-1, with D maybe TRBD1 (5 bases). Trimming took off 4 bases at V and 2 bases at J, with 9 bases between the two ends. CDR3 length equals 14 residues. Per germline, CDR1 MNHGY and CDR2 SVAAGI.

The chain recombines TRBV7-8 with TRBJ1-5; D is unresolved. The CDR3 is made up of 15 amino acids. Germline V gives CDR1 SGHVS, CDR2 FQNEAQ. The V gene lost 5 bases and the J gene lost 3 bases, with 14 bases spanning the gap. The CDR3 sequence: CASSPAGNYNQPQHF. The CDR3 DNA reads as TGTGCCAGCAGCCCGGCCGGGAACTACAATCAGCCCCAGCATTTT.